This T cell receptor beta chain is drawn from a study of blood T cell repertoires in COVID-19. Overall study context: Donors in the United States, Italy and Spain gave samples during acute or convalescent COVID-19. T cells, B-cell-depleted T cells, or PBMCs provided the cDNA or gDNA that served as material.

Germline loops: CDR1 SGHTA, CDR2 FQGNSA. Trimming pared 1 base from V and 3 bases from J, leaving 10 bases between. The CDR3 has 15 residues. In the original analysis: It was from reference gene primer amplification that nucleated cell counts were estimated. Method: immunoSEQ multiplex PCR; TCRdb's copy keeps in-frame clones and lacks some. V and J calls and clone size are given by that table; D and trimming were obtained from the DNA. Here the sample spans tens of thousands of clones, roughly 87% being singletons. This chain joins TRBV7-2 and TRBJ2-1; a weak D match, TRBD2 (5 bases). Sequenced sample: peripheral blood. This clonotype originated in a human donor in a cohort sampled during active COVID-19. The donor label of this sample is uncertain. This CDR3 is CASSLEVSDYNEQFF. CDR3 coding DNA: TGTGCCAGCAGCTTAGAGGTTAGCGACTACAATGAGCAGTTCTTC.